The sequence of this T cell receptor (beta chain) was determined in a study of T cell responses to AZD1222 COVID-19 vaccine. The wider study: Samples with a second dose at about 4 or about 12 weeks were pooled together.

For this clone: What it binds is unknown.

J lost 7 bases, V lost 6 bases, and 12 bases had no gene match. The CDR3 has 16 amino acids. CDR1 and CDR2 (germline): MGHRA, YSYEKL. TCRdb keeps only in-frame clones here, not all; method: immunoSEQ multiplex PCR. The table has roughly 83,000 clones, around 86% seen once. General study findings and limits: It was only 6 or 7 AZD1222 recipients who were seropositive at baseline. Without day 14 samples, only post-peak T cell repertoires were studied. Unmutated variant regions reportedly attract nearly half of all spike-specific TCRs.

This TCR was sampled from an adult in good health. The chain uses TRBV4-1 and TRBJ2-7, with TRBD2 matching over 13 bases. The specimen comprised peripheral blood, sampled on day 0 of AZD1222 vaccination. CDR3 protein: CASSLGLAGSRGEQYF. CDR3 coding DNA: TGCGCCAGCAGTCTGGGACTAGCGGGGAGCCGGGGGGAGCAGTACTTC.